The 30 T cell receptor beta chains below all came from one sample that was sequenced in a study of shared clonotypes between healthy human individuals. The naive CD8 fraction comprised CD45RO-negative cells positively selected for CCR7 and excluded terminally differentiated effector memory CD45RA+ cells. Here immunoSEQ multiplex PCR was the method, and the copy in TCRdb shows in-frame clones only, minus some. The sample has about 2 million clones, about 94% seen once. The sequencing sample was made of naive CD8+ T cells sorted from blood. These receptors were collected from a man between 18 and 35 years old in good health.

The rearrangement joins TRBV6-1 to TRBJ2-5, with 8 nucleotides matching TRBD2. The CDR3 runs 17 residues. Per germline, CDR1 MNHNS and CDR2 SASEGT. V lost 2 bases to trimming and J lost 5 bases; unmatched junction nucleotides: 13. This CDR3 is CASSEYPSGSPKETQYF. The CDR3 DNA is TGTGCCAGCAGTGAATACCCCAGCGGGAGCCCCAAGGAGACCCAGTACTTC.

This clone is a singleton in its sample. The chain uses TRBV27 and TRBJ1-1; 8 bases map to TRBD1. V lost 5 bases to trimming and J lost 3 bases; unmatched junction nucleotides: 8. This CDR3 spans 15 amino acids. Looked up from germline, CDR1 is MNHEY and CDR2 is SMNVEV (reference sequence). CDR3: CASSHLDRADTEAFF. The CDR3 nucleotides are TGTGCCAGCAGTCATCTGGACAGGGCGGACACTGAAGCTTTCTTT.

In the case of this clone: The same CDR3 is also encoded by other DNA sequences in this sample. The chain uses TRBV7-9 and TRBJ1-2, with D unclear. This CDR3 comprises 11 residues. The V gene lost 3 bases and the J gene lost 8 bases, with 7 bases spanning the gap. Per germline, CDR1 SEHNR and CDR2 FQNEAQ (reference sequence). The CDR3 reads CASSLLEGYTF. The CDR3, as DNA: TGTGCCAGCAGCTTGCTGGAGGGCTACACCTTC.

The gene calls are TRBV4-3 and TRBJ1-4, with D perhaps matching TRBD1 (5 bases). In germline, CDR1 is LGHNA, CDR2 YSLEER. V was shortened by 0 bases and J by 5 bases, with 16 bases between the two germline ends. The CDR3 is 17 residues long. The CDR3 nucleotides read TGCGCCAGCAGCCAAGATTTTTGGTGGGACGGAAATGAAAAACTGTTTTTT. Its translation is CASSQDFWWDGNEKLFF.

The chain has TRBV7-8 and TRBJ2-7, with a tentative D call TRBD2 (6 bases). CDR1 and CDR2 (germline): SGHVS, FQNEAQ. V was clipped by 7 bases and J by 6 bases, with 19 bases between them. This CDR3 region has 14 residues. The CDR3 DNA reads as TGTGCCAGCACCGATACCCGACTAGACCGCGAGCAGTACTTC. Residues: CASTDTRLDREQYF.

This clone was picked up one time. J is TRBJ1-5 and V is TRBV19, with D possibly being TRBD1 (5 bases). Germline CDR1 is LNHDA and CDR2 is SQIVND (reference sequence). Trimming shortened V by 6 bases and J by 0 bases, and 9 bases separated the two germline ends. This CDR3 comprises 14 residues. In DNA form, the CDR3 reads TGTGCCAGTAGGCAGGACAATAGCAATCAGCCCCAGCATTTT. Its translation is CASRQDNSNQPQHF.

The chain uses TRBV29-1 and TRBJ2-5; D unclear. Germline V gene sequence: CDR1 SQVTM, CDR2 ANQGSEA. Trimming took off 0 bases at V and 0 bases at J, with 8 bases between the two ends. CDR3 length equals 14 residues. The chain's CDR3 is CSVEDLEYQETQYF. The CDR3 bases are TGCAGCGTTGAAGATCTTGAGTACCAAGAGACCCAGTACTTC.

The CDR3: CASSLVYRAKNIQYF. CDR3 DNA sequence: TGTGCCAGCAGCTTGGTCTACCGAGCCAAAAACATTCAGTACTTC. The chain links TRBV11-3 to TRBJ2-4; D ambiguous. Germline CDR1 reads SGHNT; CDR2 reads YENEEA. V was shortened by 3 bases and J by 0 bases, with 9 bases between the two germline ends. The CDR3 extends over 15 amino acids. Filled out from reference TRBV11-3 and TRBJ2-4, the complete variable domain reads EAGVVQSPRYKIIEKKQPVAFWCNPISGHNTLYWYLQNLGQGPELLIRYENEEAVDDSQLPKDRFSAERLKGVDSTLKIQPAELGDSAVYLCASSLVYRAKNIQYFGAGTRLSVL.

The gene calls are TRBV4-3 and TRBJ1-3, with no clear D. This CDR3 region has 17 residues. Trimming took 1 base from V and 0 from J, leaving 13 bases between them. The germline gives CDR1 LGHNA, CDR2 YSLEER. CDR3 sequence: CASSQAAELNSGNTIYF. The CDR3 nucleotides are TGCGCCAGCAGCCAAGCAGCCGAATTAAACTCTGGAAACACCATATATTTT.

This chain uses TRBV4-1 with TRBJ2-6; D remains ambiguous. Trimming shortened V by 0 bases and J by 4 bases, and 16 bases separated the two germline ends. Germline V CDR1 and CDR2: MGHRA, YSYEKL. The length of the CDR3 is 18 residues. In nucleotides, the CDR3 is TGCGCCAGCAGCCAAGATATGCCAGGCCCACGGGGGGCCAACGTCCTGACTTTC. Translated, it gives CASSQDMPGPRGANVLTF.

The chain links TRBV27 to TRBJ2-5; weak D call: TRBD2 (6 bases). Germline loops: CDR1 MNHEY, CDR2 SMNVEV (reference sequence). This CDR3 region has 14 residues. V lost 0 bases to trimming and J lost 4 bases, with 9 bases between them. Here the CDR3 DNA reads TGTGCCAGCAGTTTATCCCGACTAGGAGAGACCCAGTACTTC. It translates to CASSLSRLGETQYF.

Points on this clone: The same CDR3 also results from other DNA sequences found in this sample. The CDR3 spells CASSYGPAGELFF. The CDR3 DNA follows: TGTGCCAGCAGTTACGGGCCGGCCGGGGAGCTGTTTTTT. The V gene is TRBV6-5, the J gene TRBJ2-2; D gene unclear. Trimming stripped 2 bases from V and 6 bases from J, with 7 bases between. Looked up from germline, CDR1 is MNHEY and CDR2 is SVGAGI. The CDR3 is 13 amino acids.

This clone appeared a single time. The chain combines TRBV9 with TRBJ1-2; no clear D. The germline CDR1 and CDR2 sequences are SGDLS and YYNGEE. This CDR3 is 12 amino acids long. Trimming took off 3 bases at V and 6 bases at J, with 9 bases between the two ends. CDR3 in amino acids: CASSASTNGYTF. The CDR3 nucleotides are TGTGCCAGCAGCGCGAGCACAAATGGCTACACCTTC.

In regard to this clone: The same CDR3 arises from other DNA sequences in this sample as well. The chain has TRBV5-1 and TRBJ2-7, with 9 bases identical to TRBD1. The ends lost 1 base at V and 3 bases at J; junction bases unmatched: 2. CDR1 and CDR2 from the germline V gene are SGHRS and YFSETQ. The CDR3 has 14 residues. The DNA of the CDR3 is TGCGCCAGCAGCTTGACAGGGGGCGGCTACGAGCAGTACTTC. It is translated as CASSLTGGGYEQYF.

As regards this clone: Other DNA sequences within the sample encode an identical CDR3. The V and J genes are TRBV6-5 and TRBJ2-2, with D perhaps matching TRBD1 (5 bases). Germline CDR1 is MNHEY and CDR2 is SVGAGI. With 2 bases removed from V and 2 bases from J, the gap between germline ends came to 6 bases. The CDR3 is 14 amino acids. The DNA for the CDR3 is TGTGCCAGCAGTTACGGGGCTAACACCGGGGAGCTGTTTTTT. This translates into CASSYGANTGELFF.

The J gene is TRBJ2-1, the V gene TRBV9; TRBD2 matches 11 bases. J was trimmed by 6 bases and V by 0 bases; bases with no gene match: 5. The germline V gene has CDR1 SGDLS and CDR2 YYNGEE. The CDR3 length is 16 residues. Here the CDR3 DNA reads TGTGCCAGCAGCGTAGGGATCGGGACTAGCGGCAATGAGCAGTTCTTC. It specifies CASSVGIGTSGNEQFF.

CDR3 residues: CASSGVWDTQYF. The CDR3 nucleotides read TGTGCCAGTAGTGGTGTGTGGGATACGCAGTATTTT. V and J are TRBV19 and TRBJ2-3; D gene ambiguous. Germline V gene data show CDR1 as LNHDA and CDR2 as SQIVND (reference sequence). The CDR3 totals 12 residues. Trimming cost V 5 bases and J 6 bases, with 9 bases left between them.

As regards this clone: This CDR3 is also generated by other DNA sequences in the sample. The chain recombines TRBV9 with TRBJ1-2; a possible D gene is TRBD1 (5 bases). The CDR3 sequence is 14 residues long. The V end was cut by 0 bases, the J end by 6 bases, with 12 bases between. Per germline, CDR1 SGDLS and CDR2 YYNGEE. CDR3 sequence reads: CASSVGGGDHGYTF. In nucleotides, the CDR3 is TGTGCCAGCAGCGTAGGAGGAGGGGACCATGGCTACACCTTC.

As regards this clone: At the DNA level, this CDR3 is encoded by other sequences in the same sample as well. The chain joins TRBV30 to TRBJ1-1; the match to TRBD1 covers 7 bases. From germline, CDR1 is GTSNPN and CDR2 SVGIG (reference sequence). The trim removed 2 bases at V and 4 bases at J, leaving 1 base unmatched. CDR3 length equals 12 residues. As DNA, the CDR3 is TGTGCCTGGAGTCCAGGGGGCACTGAAGCTTTCTTT. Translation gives CAWSPGGTEAFF.

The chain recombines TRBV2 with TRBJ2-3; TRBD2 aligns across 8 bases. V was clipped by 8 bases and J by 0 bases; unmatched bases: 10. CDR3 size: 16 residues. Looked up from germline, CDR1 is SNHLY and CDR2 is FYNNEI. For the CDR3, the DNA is TGTGCCAGCTTCTCTGGGTTAGCGGGAAGCACAGATACGCAGTATTTT. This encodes CASFSGLAGSTDTQYF.

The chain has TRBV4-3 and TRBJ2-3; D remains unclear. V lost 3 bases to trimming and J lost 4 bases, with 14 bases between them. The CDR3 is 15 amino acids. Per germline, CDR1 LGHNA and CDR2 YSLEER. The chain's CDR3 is CASSQGPGPSDTQYF. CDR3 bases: TGCGCCAGCAGCCAGGGCCCCGGCCCCTCAGATACGCAGTATTTT.

The CDR3, as DNA: TGCGCCAGCAGATCAACACAGGGGGACTATGGCTACACCTTC. Translating it yields CASRSTQGDYGYTF. The chain joins TRBV5-1 to TRBJ1-2, with 8 bases identical to TRBD1. V shed 5 bases and J 3 bases; nucleotides not matched to a gene: 6. Germline V gene lookup returns CDR1 SGHRS and CDR2 YFSETQ. The CDR3 has 14 amino acids.

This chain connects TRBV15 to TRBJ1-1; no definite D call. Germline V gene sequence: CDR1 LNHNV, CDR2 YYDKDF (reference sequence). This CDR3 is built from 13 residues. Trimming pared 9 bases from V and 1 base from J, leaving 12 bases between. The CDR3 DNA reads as TGTGCCACGGAAGGACCGCCGAACACTGAAGCTTTCTTT. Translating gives CATEGPPNTEAFF. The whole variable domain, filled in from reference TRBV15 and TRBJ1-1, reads DAMVIQNPRYQVTQFGKPVTLSCSQTLNHNVMYWYQQKSSQAPKLLFHYYDKDFNNEADTPDNFQSRRPNTSFCFLDIRSPGLGDTAMYLCATEGPPNTEAFFGQGTRLTVV.

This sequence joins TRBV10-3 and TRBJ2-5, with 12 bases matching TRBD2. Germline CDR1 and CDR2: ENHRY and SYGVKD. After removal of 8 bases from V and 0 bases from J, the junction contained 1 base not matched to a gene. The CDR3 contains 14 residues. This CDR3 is CAIGLAGNQETQYF. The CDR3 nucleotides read TGTGCCATCGGACTAGCGGGGAACCAAGAGACCCAGTACTTC.

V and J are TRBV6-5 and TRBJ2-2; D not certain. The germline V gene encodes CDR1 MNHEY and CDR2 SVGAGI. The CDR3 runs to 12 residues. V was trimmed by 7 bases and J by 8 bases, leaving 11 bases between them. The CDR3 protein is CASTTLSGELFF. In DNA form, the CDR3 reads TGTGCCAGCACCACCCTAAGTGGGGAGCTGTTTTTT.

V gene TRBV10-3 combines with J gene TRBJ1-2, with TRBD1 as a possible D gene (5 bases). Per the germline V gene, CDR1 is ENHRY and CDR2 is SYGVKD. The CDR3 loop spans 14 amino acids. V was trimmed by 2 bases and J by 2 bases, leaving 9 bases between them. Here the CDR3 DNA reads TGTGCCATCAGTGAGGGCAGGGTGAACTATGGCTACACCTTC. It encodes CAISEGRVNYGYTF.

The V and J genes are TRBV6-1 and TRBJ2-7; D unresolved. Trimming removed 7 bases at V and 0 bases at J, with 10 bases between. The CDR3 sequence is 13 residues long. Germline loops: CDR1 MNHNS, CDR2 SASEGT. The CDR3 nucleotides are TGTGCCAGCACCGGCACGATCTCCTACGAGCAGTACTTC. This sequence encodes CASTGTISYEQYF.

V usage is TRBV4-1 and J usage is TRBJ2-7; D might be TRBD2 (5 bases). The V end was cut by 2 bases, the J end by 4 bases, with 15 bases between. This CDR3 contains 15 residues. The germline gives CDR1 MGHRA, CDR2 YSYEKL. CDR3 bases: TGCGCCAGCAGCCAAAATACGGGCGAGGGTTACGAGCAGTACTTC. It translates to CASSQNTGEGYEQYF.

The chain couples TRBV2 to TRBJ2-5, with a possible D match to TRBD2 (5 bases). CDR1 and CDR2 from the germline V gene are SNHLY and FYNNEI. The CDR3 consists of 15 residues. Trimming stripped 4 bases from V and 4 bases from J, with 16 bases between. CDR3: CASSARVTLRETQYF. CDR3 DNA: TGTGCCAGCAGTGCGCGGGTAACCCTCCGAGAGACCCAGTACTTC.

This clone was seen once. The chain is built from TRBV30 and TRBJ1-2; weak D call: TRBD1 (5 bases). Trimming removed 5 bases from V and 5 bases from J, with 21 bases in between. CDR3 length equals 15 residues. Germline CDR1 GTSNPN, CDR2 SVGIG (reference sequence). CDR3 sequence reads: CAWAAPGPRGYGYTF. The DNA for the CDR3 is TGTGCCTGGGCAGCCCCGGGACCTCGAGGGTATGGCTACACCTTC.